The 31 T cell receptor beta chains reported below all come from one sample, sequenced in a study of shared clonotypes between healthy human individuals. The repertoire was sequenced with immunoSEQ multiplex PCR; TCRdb's copy has only in-frame clones and lacks some. The repertoire includes about half a million clones, about 84% of them detected once, and more than 9.5% sits in the top ten. The sequenced sample consisted of PBMCs. The receptors were gathered from a woman between 35 and 50 years old in good health. Some clones in this sample may be carry-over from other donors' samples.

This rearrangement joins TRBV7-6 to TRBJ1-4; 9 bases match TRBD1. The CDR3 length is 16 residues. Germline lookup yields CDR1 SGHVS and CDR2 FNYEAQ. The V and J ends lost 0 bases and 7 bases, in that order; junction bases with no gene match: 6. CDR3 loop: CASSLAQQGAAEKLFF. In DNA form, the CDR3 reads TGTGCCAGCAGCTTAGCACAACAGGGGGCGGCTGAAAAACTGTTTTTT.

The CDR3, as DNA: TGTGCCAGCAGCCCCCGACTAGCGAGCACAGATACGCAGTATTTT. It codes for CASSPRLASTDTQYF. This chain connects TRBV28 to TRBJ2-3; 8 positions agree with TRBD2. The germline V gene encodes CDR1 MDHEN and CDR2 SYDVKM. V lost 6 bases and J lost 0; bases outside the gene matches: 5. The CDR3 is 15 amino acids.

V is TRBV9 and J is TRBJ2-7; D not resolved. The CDR3 loop spans 13 amino acids. Deletions cut 3 bases from V and 0 bases from J, with 7 bases between. In germline, CDR1 is SGDLS, CDR2 YYNGEE. CDR3 DNA sequence: TGTGCCAGCAGCGGGCGAAGCTCCTACGAGCAGTACTTC. Translated: CASSGRSSYEQYF.

Remarks on this clone: Only one base separates this from a far larger clonotype, so it likely reflects a read error. This chain connects TRBV6-5 to TRBJ2-7; no firm D call. Trimming removed 0 bases at V and 5 bases at J, with 14 bases between. Germline assignment: CDR1 MNHEY and CDR2 SVGAGI. CDR3 length: 15 residues. In DNA form, the CDR3 reads TGTGCCAGCAGTTACTCGATAGGTTGGTCGGACGAGCAGTACGTC. Translated: CASSYSIGWSDEQYV.

In its sample, this clone was seen a few times. In the same sample, other DNA sequences code for this CDR3. The chain is built from TRBV9 and TRBJ1-3; D uncertain. CDR1 SGDLS and CDR2 YYNGEE come from the germline V gene. Trimming pared 0 bases from V and 0 bases from J, leaving 7 bases between. This CDR3 has 15 amino acids. The CDR3 sequence: CASSVGGGSGNTIYF. The CDR3 nucleotides read TGTGCCAGCAGCGTAGGGGGTGGCTCTGGAAACACCATATATTTT. Supplemented by reference TRBV9 and TRBJ1-3, the full variable domain reads DSGVTQTPKHLITATGQRVTLRCSPRSGDLSVYWYQQSLDQGLQFLIQYYNGEERAKGNILERFSAQQFPDLHSELNLSSLELGDSALYFCASSVGGGSGNTIYFGEGSWLTVV.

This clone was counted a few times. This may come from a read error, since a much larger clone is one base off. The chain carries TRBV6-6 and TRBJ2-7; D assignment may be TRBD1 or TRBD2 (5 bases each). In germline, CDR1 is MNHNY, CDR2 SVGAGI (reference sequence). The CDR3 loop spans 14 amino acids. The germline V and J ends were trimmed by 5 bases and 2 bases, with 13 bases remaining between them. Here the CDR3 reads CASSLSGTTYEQYF. Written as DNA, the CDR3 is TGTGCCAGCAGTCTATCTGGGACCACCTACGAGCAGTACTTC.

A remark on this clone: A much larger clone is a single base away; this may be a read error. J is TRBJ1-3 and V is TRBV27; D uncertain. The CDR3 loop spans 11 amino acids. The germline V gene encodes CDR1 MNHEY and CDR2 SMNVEV (reference sequence). V dropped 3 bases and J dropped 4 bases, with 1 base sitting between them. The CDR3 DNA is TGTGCCAGCAGTTTCGGAAACACCATATATTTT. Translation: CASSFGNTIYF.

For this clone: A read error may be the cause here, since a much bigger clone is one base away. Within the sample, other DNA sequences also encode this same CDR3. This chain connects TRBV10-3 to TRBJ2-1, with a possible D match to TRBD2 (6 bases). Germline CDR1 ENHRY, CDR2 SYGVKD. The CDR3 consists of 17 residues. The DNA for the CDR3 is TGTGCCATAAGTGAGTCGGAGGGGAACCCACGGTCGAATGAGCAGTTCTTC. It encodes CAISESEGNPRSNEQFF.

This clone was recorded at least ten times. The chain couples TRBV29-1 to TRBJ2-5; 12 bases map to TRBD2. The DNA end lines up better with TRBJ2-7; the J call may be wrong. The CDR3 is 13 residues long. CDR1 and CDR2 (germline): SQVTM, ANQGSEA. CDR3 region: CSVAGLAGYEQYF. Written as DNA, the CDR3 is TGCAGCGTTGCGGGACTAGCGGGCTACGAGCAGTACTTC.

As concerns this clone: A far larger clone is a single base away, which makes a read error likely. The chain couples TRBV30 to TRBJ2-6, with a weak D call TRBD1 (5 bases). CDR1 is GTSNPN, CDR2 SVGIG, per germline (reference sequence). V was trimmed by 8 bases and J by 2 bases, leaving 10 bases between them. This CDR3 spans 13 amino acids. The CDR3, as DNA: TGTGCCAGAAGGGGTGCTGGGGCCAACGTCCTGACTTTC. Translating gives CARRGAGANVLTF. Using reference TRBV30 and TRBJ2-6 for the parts outside the CDR3, the full variable domain is SQTIHQWPATLVQPVGSPLSLECTVEGTSNPNLYWYRQAAGRGLQLLFYSVGIGQISSEVPQNLSASRPQDRQFILSSKKLLLSDSGFYLCARRGAGANVLTFGAGSRLTVL.

The J gene is TRBJ2-1, the V gene TRBV4-2; D call uncertain. From germline, CDR1 is LGHNA and CDR2 YNFKEQ. CDR3 length: 15 residues. The ends were cut back, 4 bases at V and 5 bases at J, with 15 bases in the middle. The CDR3 bases are TGTGCCAGCAGCCCAATCTCCCCGGCCCACAATGAGCAGTTCTTC. Protein product: CASSPISPAHNEQFF.

The genes are TRBV29-1 and TRBJ2-1; D is perhaps TRBD1 (5 bases). The germline V gene has CDR1 SQVTM and CDR2 ANQGSEA. The CDR3 spans 17 residues. Trimming removed 0 bases from V and 0 bases from J, with 15 bases in between. CDR3 DNA: TGCAGCGTTGAAGATTTGGGTGGGGCTAGCTCCTACAATGAGCAGTTCTTC. Translation gives CSVEDLGGASSYNEQFF.

As regards this clone: This sequence may be a read error, since a much larger clone differs from it by one base. This rearrangement joins TRBV7-6 to TRBJ2-7, with D possibly TRBD1 on 6 matching bases. With 2 bases removed from V and 5 bases from J, the gap between germline ends came to 25 bases. The germline gives CDR1 SGHVS, CDR2 FNYEAQ. The CDR3 is 18 residues long. The CDR3 loop reads CASSLLPSWTAVENEQYF. Here the CDR3 DNA reads TGTGCCAGCAGCTTACTCCCATCTTGGACAGCGGTGGAAAACGAGCAGTACTTC.

About this clone itself: Other nucleotide sequences from this sample produce the same CDR3. The chain has TRBV29-1 and TRBJ2-5, with unresolved D. Germline V gene lookup returns CDR1 SQVTM and CDR2 ANQGSEA. CDR3 length equals 11 residues. V shed 4 bases and J shed 4 bases, with 7 bases lying between them. CDR3 sequence reads: CSVAPGETQYF. The DNA for the CDR3 is TGCAGCGTTGCCCCAGGAGAGACCCAGTACTTC.

This chain connects TRBV6-1 to TRBJ1-1; D is undetermined. Germline V gives CDR1 MNHNS, CDR2 SASEGT. The V end was cut by 8 bases, the J end by 2 bases, with 6 bases between. The CDR3 length is 11 residues. The CDR3, as DNA: TGTGCCAGCTCGACTAACACTGAAGCTTTCTTT. Translating gives CASSTNTEAFF.

The chain recombines TRBV4-2 with TRBJ2-3, with TRBD1 matching over 7 bases. The CDR3 is made up of 16 amino acids. Per the germline V gene, CDR1 is LGHNA and CDR2 is YNFKEQ. The junction had 7 bases not matched to a gene; V was cut back by 2 bases and J by 2 bases. The CDR3 here is CASSQLMGQNTDTQYF. The CDR3 DNA follows: TGTGCCAGCAGCCAATTGATGGGACAGAACACAGATACGCAGTATTTT.

Concerning this clone itself: It is likely a read error: a sequence one base away is far more abundant. The chain carries TRBV9 and TRBJ2-1; D gene uncertain. V lost 3 bases and J lost 0, with 10 bases in between. The CDR3 length is 15 residues. Germline CDR1 is SGDLS and CDR2 is YYNGEE. DNA of the CDR3: TGTGCCAGCAGCGCCCTGGTCAGCTCCTACAATGAGCAGTTCTTC. This codes for CASSALVSSYNEQFF.

This clone was counted only a few times. V gene TRBV18 combines with J gene TRBJ1-1, with 8 bases lining up with TRBD1. The ends lost 5 bases at V and 4 bases at J; junction bases unmatched: 6. The CDR3 sequence is 14 residues long. CDR1 is KGHSH, CDR2 LQKENI, per germline. CDR3 DNA: TGTGCCAGCTCAGGGGGACAGGCCGCCACTGAAGCTTTCTTT. Its protein is CASSGGQAATEAFF.

The V call is TRBV28, the J call TRBJ1-1; 9 bases fit TRBD1. The ends lost 4 bases at V and 1 base at J; junction bases unmatched: 7. Germline V gene data show CDR1 as MDHEN and CDR2 as SYDVKM. The CDR3 is made up of 16 amino acids. CDR3 DNA: TGTGCCAGCAGTTCCCCCTACAGGGGGCAGAACACTGAAGCTTTCTTT. Translating it yields CASSSPYRGQNTEAFF.

J is TRBJ2-3 and V is TRBV25-1, with 11 bases that match TRBD2. V gave up 4 bases and J gave up 6 bases; unmatched junction bases: 9. The germline V gene encodes CDR1 MGHDK and CDR2 SYGVNS. This CDR3 spans 16 amino acids. The CDR3 DNA follows: TGTGCCAGCAGTGCCTCCATTGCTAGCGGGAGGGATACGCAGTATTTT. Translated, it gives CASSASIASGRDTQYF.

The chain uses TRBV19 and TRBJ2-7; 11 bases fit TRBD2. Germline values: CDR1 LNHDA, CDR2 SQIVND (reference sequence). CDR3 length: 13 amino acids. The V and J ends lost 5 bases and 12 bases, in that order; junction bases with no gene match: 9. CDR3 nucleotides: TGTGCCAGTAGTGGGAGTGCTAGCGGGAGGCCGTACTTC. This gives the protein CASSGSASGRPYF.

Points on this clone: This likely stems from a read error, as it lies one base from a far larger clone. The chain is built from TRBV5-4 and TRBJ2-5, with TRBD1 identical over 8 bases. This CDR3 contains 15 residues. Germline values: CDR1 SGHNT, CDR2 YYREEE (reference sequence). In nucleotides, the CDR3 is TGTGCCAGCAGCTATAGACAGGGGATAGGAGAGACCCAGCACTTC. Residues: CASSYRQGIGETQHF.

This chain links TRBV6-4 with TRBJ2-6, with D hard to call. The length of the CDR3 is 16 residues. V was clipped by 0 bases and J by 0 bases, with 6 bases between them. Germline values: CDR1 MRHNA, CDR2 SNTAGT. CDR3 nucleotides: TGTGCCAGCAGTGACTCGATCGCCTCTGGGGCCAACGTCCTGACTTTC. Protein sequence: CASSDSIASGANVLTF.

The chain recombines TRBV7-9 with TRBJ2-3; the D is unclear. Trimming pared 1 base from V and 2 bases from J, leaving 4 bases between. The CDR3 consists of 13 residues. Germline CDR1 reads SEHNR; CDR2 reads FQNEAQ (reference sequence). The CDR3 loop is CASSLVSTDTQYF. DNA for the CDR3: TGTGCCAGCAGCTTAGTTTCCACAGATACGCAGTATTTT.

V and J are TRBV19 and TRBJ2-2; D is possibly TRBD1 or TRBD2 (6 bases each). Germline CDR1 is LNHDA and CDR2 is SQIVND (reference sequence). Deletions cut 5 bases from V and 3 bases from J, with 13 bases between. CDR3 length equals 15 residues. The CDR3 here is CASSPPGGYTGELFF. The CDR3 bases are TGTGCCAGTAGTCCTCCCGGGGGCTACACCGGGGAGCTGTTTTTT.

The gene calls are TRBV30 and TRBJ2-1, with 12 bases fitting TRBD2. V lost 7 bases to trimming and J lost 9 bases; unmatched junction nucleotides: 10. The CDR3 contains 14 residues. From germline, CDR1 is GTSNPN and CDR2 SVGIG (reference sequence). DNA for the CDR3: TGTGCCTCAAAGACTAGCGGGAGATCTGGTGAGCAGTTCTTC. Amino acid sequence: CASKTSGRSGEQFF.

V and J are TRBV30 and TRBJ1-2; D unresolved. The germline V gene encodes CDR1 GTSNPN and CDR2 SVGIG (reference sequence). V lost 4 bases and J 3 bases, leaving 15 bases between the germline ends. The CDR3 extends over 14 amino acids. The CDR3 nucleotides read TGTGCCTGGAACCCCGGGCCTCGCGACTATGGCTACACCTTC. As protein: CAWNPGPRDYGYTF.

The rearrangement joins TRBV7-9 to TRBJ2-7; no reliable D call. The V end lost 5 bases, the J end lost 6 bases, and 11 bases lay between the germline ends. The CDR3 consists of 12 residues. Germline loops: CDR1 SEHNR, CDR2 FQNEAQ (reference sequence). The CDR3 protein is CASSPTTTEQYF. The CDR3 region has the DNA TGTGCCAGCAGCCCCACGACGACCGAGCAGTACTTC.

The CDR3, as DNA: TGTGCCAGCTCACTTACAGGGGGATTGAACACCGGGGAGCTGTTTTTT. Protein sequence: CASSLTGGLNTGELFF. J is TRBJ2-2 and V is TRBV18; 8 nucleotides line up with TRBD1. The V and J ends lost 4 bases and 1 base, in that order; junction bases with no gene match: 5. Germline loops: CDR1 KGHSH, CDR2 LQKENI. This CDR3 is built from 16 residues. The full variable domain, with the rest looked up from reference TRBV18 and TRBJ2-2, is NAGVMQNPRHLVRRRGQEARLRCSPMKGHSHVYWYRQLPEEGLKFMVYLQKENIIDESGMPKERFSAEFPKEGPSILRIQQVVRGDSAAYFCASSLTGGLNTGELFFGEGSRLTVL.

The V gene is TRBV15, the J gene TRBJ2-7; 9 positions match TRBD2. CDR3 size: 15 residues. J lost 5 bases, V lost 3 bases, and 8 bases had no gene match. CDR1 is LNHNV, CDR2 YYDKDF, per germline (reference sequence). CDR3 DNA sequence: TGTGCCACCAGCAGGGAGGGACTAGCTGCCGACGAGCAGTACTTC. This encodes CATSREGLAADEQYF.

Turning to this clone: Other DNA sequences from this sample encode an identical CDR3 as well. V usage is TRBV28 and J usage is TRBJ2-5, with D perhaps matching TRBD2 (6 bases). CDR1 is MDHEN, CDR2 SYDVKM, per germline. The CDR3 has 14 amino acids. Trimming took off 3 bases at V and 1 base at J, with 9 bases between the two ends. CDR3 nucleotide sequence: TGTGCCAGCAGTTTGGGCGGGACCCAAGAGACCCAGTACTTC. Translating gives CASSLGGTQETQYF.